A single sample gave rise to the 22 T cell receptor beta chains below, sequenced in a study of T cell responses to AZD1222 COVID-19 vaccine (dated by TCRdb to about 2021). Libraries were constructed by the immunoSEQ multiplex PCR assay. TCRdb took over this immuneACCESS table, retaining in-frame rearrangements with V and J assigned. Such tables are incomplete; in checked studies, under half of the missing clones stem from an unresolved V gene, and the remainder is unexplained. The sample table holds some 120,000 clones, of which around 84% were seen once. The ten top clones hold roughly a quarter of the sample. According to the study, the label for this sample's time point signals: about 28 days (+/-7) after the second vaccine dose. The material sequenced was peripheral blood, taken 28 days after the second AZD1222 dose. These receptors were collected from an adult who received the AZD1222 COVID-19 vaccine.

CDR3 residues: CASRGLSYGYTF. The CDR3 bases are TGTGCCAGCAGGGGGCTCTCCTATGGCTACACCTTC. This chain joins TRBV6-5 and TRBJ1-2; D is perhaps TRBD1 (5 bases). The germline V gene encodes CDR1 MNHEY and CDR2 SVGAGI. This CDR3 comprises 12 residues. V lost 6 bases and J lost 4, with 9 bases in between.

The gene calls are TRBV7-2 and TRBJ1-2; TRBD1 matches at 9 bases. This CDR3 is built from 14 residues. Trimming at V came to 5 bases and at J to 8 bases, leaving 9 bases not matched to a gene. CDR1 and CDR2 (germline): SGHTA, FQGNSA. CDR3 region: CASSAKGQGFGYTF. The CDR3 DNA sequence: TGTGCCAGCAGCGCAAAGGGACAGGGCTTCGGCTACACCTTC.

CDR3 protein: CASSLTRQPNYGYTF. For the CDR3, the DNA is TGTGCCAGCAGCCTGACACGACAGCCAAACTATGGCTACACCTTC. This chain links TRBV7-2 with TRBJ1-2, with D possibly TRBD1 on 5 matching bases. CDR3 length equals 15 residues. V lost 5 bases, J lost 2 bases, and 15 bases lay in between. The V gene's germline CDR1 is SGHTA and CDR2 FQGNSA. The variable domain in full, with the rest retrieved from reference TRBV7-2 and TRBJ1-2, is GAGVSQSPSNKVTEKGKDVELRCDPISGHTALYWYRQSLGQGLEFLIYFQGNSAPDKSGLPSDRFSAERTGGSVSTLTIQRTQQEDSAVYLCASSLTRQPNYGYTFGSGTRLTVV.

Here the CDR3 reads CASSRGPYNEQFF. The CDR3 region has the DNA TGTGCCAGCAGCAGGGGACCCTACAATGAGCAGTTCTTC. This rearrangement joins TRBV12-3 or TRBV12-4 to TRBJ2-1, with D possibly matching TRBD1 (6 bases). This CDR3 is 13 amino acids long. Trimming removed 6 bases at V and 2 bases at J, with 8 bases between.

The CDR3: CASSQEGPYTF. The CDR3, as DNA: TGTGCCAGCAGCCAAGAGGGACCCTACACCTTC. The chain carries TRBV3-1 (or the pseudogene TRBV3-2) and TRBJ1-2, with a possible D match to TRBD1 (5 bases). Germline lookup yields CDR1 LGHDT and CDR2 YNNKEL (reference sequence). The V end lost 0 bases, the J end lost 10 bases, and 6 bases lay between the germline ends. This CDR3 is 11 amino acids long.

The CDR3 sequence is CASSEAGAGKYF. The DNA for the CDR3 is TGTGCCAGCAGTGAAGCGGGGGCAGGGAAGTACTTC. The chain recombines TRBV2 with TRBJ2-7, with D perhaps matching TRBD1 (6 bases). CDR1 is SNHLY, CDR2 FYNNEI, per germline. The CDR3 has 12 residues. V was pared by 0 bases and J by 11 bases, with 11 bases between.

The gene calls are TRBV7-9 and TRBJ1-4; perhaps TRBD1 as D (5 bases). Germline V gene sequence: CDR1 SEHNR, CDR2 FQNEAQ (reference sequence). Trimming pared 1 base from V and 5 bases from J, leaving 20 bases between. The CDR3 is 18 residues long. CDR3 nucleotide sequence: TGTGCCAGCAGCTTAGGCGCAGGGAAACTCTCAATCAATGAAAAACTGTTTTTT. This codes for CASSLGAGKLSINEKLFF.

The V and J genes are TRBV7-9 and TRBJ2-7; D remains ambiguous. Trimming removed 6 bases from V and 2 bases from J, with 11 bases in between. CDR1 SEHNR and CDR2 FQNEAQ come from the germline V gene (reference sequence). The CDR3 loop spans 13 amino acids. CDR3 coding DNA: TGTGCCAGCAGGGTAGACGGTGCCTACGAGCAGTACTTC. Translating gives CASRVDGAYEQYF.

The rearrangement joins TRBV6-5 to TRBJ2-5; D may correspond to TRBD1 or TRBD2 (5 bases each). Germline V gene sequence: CDR1 MNHEY, CDR2 SVGAGI. Trimming stripped 1 base from V and 5 bases from J, with 8 bases between. The CDR3 totals 13 residues. CDR3 region: CASSYLGEETQYF. The CDR3 DNA is TGTGCCAGCAGTTACTTAGGGGAGGAGACCCAGTACTTC.

The V gene is TRBV7-2, the J gene TRBJ1-6; D is possibly TRBD1 (6 bases). Germline lookup yields CDR1 SGHTA and CDR2 FQGNSA. Trimming took 3 bases from V and 15 from J, leaving 12 bases between them. The CDR3 contains 12 residues. The CDR3 here is CASSLDSSRLHF. Written as DNA, the CDR3 is TGTGCCAGCAGCTTGGACAGTTCTCGCCTCCACTTT. The complete variable domain, with remaining parts taken from reference TRBV7-2 and TRBJ1-6, reads GAGVSQSPSNKVTEKGKDVELRCDPISGHTALYWYRQSLGQGLEFLIYFQGNSAPDKSGLPSDRFSAERTGGSVSTLTIQRTQQEDSAVYLCASSLDSSRLHFGNGTRLTVT.

This clone was detected once. The CDR3 nucleotides read TGTGCCAGCAGTCGGAGGGTCAGCGGGGGCGGCTACACCTTC. This gives the protein CASSRRVSGGGYTF. The rearrangement links TRBV6-2 or TRBV6-3 to TRBJ1-2; maybe TRBD1 (6 bases). The germline V gene has CDR1 MNHEY and CDR2 SVGEGT. This CDR3 is 14 amino acids long. V lost 5 bases and J 8 bases, leaving 18 bases between the germline ends.

The chain links TRBV7-9 to TRBJ1-5; D gene ambiguous. Looked up from germline, CDR1 is SEHNR and CDR2 is FQNEAQ (reference sequence). Trimming stripped 8 bases from V and 0 bases from J, with 11 bases between. The CDR3 runs to 14 residues. The CDR3: CASGELNSNQPQHF. CDR3 DNA: TGTGCCAGCGGGGAATTAAATAGCAATCAGCCCCAGCATTTT.

The V call is TRBV15, the J call TRBJ1-5; 9 bases map to TRBD1. Germline lookup yields CDR1 LNHNV and CDR2 YYDKDF (reference sequence). The V gene end was trimmed by 5 bases and the J gene end by 5 bases; junction bases not matched to a gene: 7. There are 15 residues in the CDR3. Here the CDR3 DNA reads TGTGCCACCAGCCCCCAGGACAGGGGCCATCAGCCCCAGCATTTT. Translated, it gives CATSPQDRGHQPQHF.

This clone was observed once. The chain is built from TRBV2 and TRBJ1-6, with D maybe TRBD1 (5 bases). The germline CDR1 and CDR2 sequences are SNHLY and FYNNEI. Trimming cost V 6 bases and J 6 bases, with 9 bases left between them. The CDR3 has 13 amino acids. The CDR3 DNA follows: TGTGCCAGCAGGGCAGACAGTAATTCACCCCTCCACTTT. Translating it yields CASRADSNSPLHF.

The chain employs TRBV6-5 and TRBJ1-6, with 8 nucleotides matching TRBD1. This CDR3 has 16 residues. Germline V gene data show CDR1 as MNHEY and CDR2 as SVGAGI. Unmatched junction bases numbered 11, after V lost 2 bases and J lost 11 bases. In DNA, the CDR3 is TGTGCCAGCAGTTACCCCTTCGGGACAGGCCTTGCACCCCTCCACTTT. Its translation: CASSYPFGTGLAPLHF.

This clone has just one count. The V call is TRBV7-3, the J call TRBJ2-5; 8 positions match TRBD2. V lost 8 bases to trimming and J lost 4 bases; unmatched junction nucleotides: 6. This CDR3 is built from 13 residues. CDR1 SGHTA and CDR2 FQGTGA come from the germline V gene. In DNA form, the CDR3 reads TGTGCCAGCGCGGAGCGGGGGAGAGAGACCCAGTACTTC. It codes for CASAERGRETQYF.

This clone appeared once. This chain connects TRBV2 to TRBJ1-5; D is uncertain. Deletions cut 6 bases from V and 1 base from J, with 7 bases between. The CDR3 is made up of 13 amino acids. From germline, CDR1 is SNHLY and CDR2 FYNNEI. The CDR3 nucleotides read TGTGCCAGCAGGGTTGAGAGCAATCAGCCCCAGCATTTT. Amino acids: CASRVESNQPQHF. Looking up the rest from reference TRBV2 and TRBJ1-5 gives the full variable domain: EPEVTQTPSHQVTQMGQEVILRCVPISNHLYFYWYRQILGQKVEFLVSFYNNEISEKSEIFDDQFSVERPDGSNFTLKIRSTKLEDSAMYFCASRVESNQPQHFGDGTRLSIL.

This chain joins TRBV3-1 (or the pseudogene TRBV3-2) and TRBJ2-7; no firm D call. V was cut by 4 bases and J by 2 bases, with 15 bases left in between. The CDR3 contains 15 residues. Germline V gene lookup returns CDR1 LGHDT and CDR2 YNNKEL (reference sequence). CDR3: CASSPPGRATYEQYF. The CDR3 nucleotides read TGTGCCAGCAGCCCGCCCGGAAGGGCAACCTACGAGCAGTACTTC.

The rearrangement joins TRBV7-9 to TRBJ2-1; D not certain. The CDR3 sequence is 14 residues long. Germline V CDR1 and CDR2: SEHNR, FQNEAQ (reference sequence). Trimming took off 5 bases at V and 4 bases at J, with 12 bases between the two ends. CDR3 sequence: CASSVETWYNEQFF. The CDR3 DNA is TGTGCCAGCAGCGTTGAGACCTGGTACAATGAGCAGTTCTTC.

The sample holds one count of this clone. V and J are TRBV19 and TRBJ2-1, with D perhaps TRBD1 or TRBD2 (6 bases each). CDR3 length: 13 amino acids. Between the trimmed V and J ends, which lost 8 bases and 12 bases, there was a span of 20 bases. Germline CDR1 reads LNHDA; CDR2 reads SQIVND (reference sequence). CDR3 sequence (DNA): TGTGCCAGTTCGGGGGCTCTTACATGGGGGCAGTTCTTC. This encodes CASSGALTWGQFF.

The chain has TRBV9 and TRBJ1-6, with D maybe TRBD1 (5 bases). Germline V gives CDR1 SGDLS, CDR2 YYNGEE. The CDR3 is made up of 18 amino acids. The ends were cut back, 4 bases at V and 0 bases at J, with 17 bases in the middle. The CDR3 sequence is CASSPQVSGGSYNSPLHF. Here the CDR3 DNA reads TGTGCCAGCAGCCCTCAGGTCTCCGGGGGCTCCTATAATTCACCCCTCCACTTT.

V usage is TRBV7-9 and J usage is TRBJ2-6; D unresolved. The CDR3 length is 13 residues. Germline-derived CDR1 and CDR2 are SEHNR and FQNEAQ (reference sequence). The V end lost 5 bases, the J end lost 2 bases, and 4 bases lay between the germline ends. CDR3 region: CASSLPGANVLTF. CDR3 sequence (DNA): TGTGCCAGCAGCCTACCTGGGGCCAACGTCCTGACTTTC.